A selection of T cell receptor beta chains follows, all from one sample in a study of neoadjuvant nivolumab and ipilimumab in lung cancer. The data were produced by immunoSEQ multiplex PCR, yet TCRdb's version contains in-frame clones alone and is incomplete. The sample includes tens of thousands of clones, roughly 91% of them seen just once. Sample: blood, taken before neoadjuvant nivolumab, alone or with ipilimumab. These receptors were taken from an adult with non-small cell lung cancer. Some clones in this sample may be carry-over from other donors' samples. Both conserved end residues are part of each CDR3. D genes are given only for firm matches. Some rows mark clone size as missing; the rest say once, few, many or name a class of expanded clone.

clone_size: .
j_call: TRBJ1-2
d_call: .
v_call: TRBV25-1
cdr3_aa: CASSGRDYGYTF
cdr3_nt: TGTGCCAGCAGTGGCAGGGACTATGGCTACACCTTC

clone_size: .
j_call: TRBJ1-1
d_call: TRBD1
v_call: TRBV29-1
cdr3_aa: CSVEEGGQGAAEAFF
cdr3_nt: TGCAGCGTTGAAGAGGGGGGACAGGGGGCCGCTGAAGCTTTCTTT

clone_size: .
j_call: TRBJ2-7
d_call: .
v_call: TRBV11-1
cdr3_aa: CASSVRQWSAGHEQYF
cdr3_nt: TGTGCCAGCAGCGTACGACAGTGGTCCGCCGGCCACGAGCAGTACTTC

clone_size: few
j_call: TRBJ1-5
d_call: TRBD1
v_call: TRBV10-2
cdr3_aa: CASSDRTGDQPQHF
cdr3_nt: TGCGCCAGCAGTGATAGGACAGGGGATCAGCCCCAGCATTTT

clone_size: .
j_call: TRBJ1-1
d_call: .
v_call: TRBV5-1
cdr3_aa: CASRFAGTSVTEAFF
cdr3_nt: TGCGCCAGCAGATTTGCCGGGACATCGGTGACTGAAGCTTTCTTT

clone_size: few
j_call: TRBJ2-7
d_call: TRBD1
v_call: TRBV11-2
cdr3_aa: CASSLGQGDEQYF
cdr3_nt: TGTGCCAGCAGCTTAGGACAGGGAGACGAGCAGTACTTC

clone_size: .
j_call: TRBJ2-7
d_call: TRBD2
v_call: TRBV5-1
cdr3_aa: CASSLDGLAGNYEQYF
cdr3_nt: TGCGCCAGCAGCTTGGATGGACTAGCGGGAAACTACGAGCAGTACTTC

clone_size: .
j_call: TRBJ2-5
d_call: .
v_call: TRBV18
cdr3_aa: CASSKLYQETQYF
cdr3_nt: TGTGCCAGCTCAAAACTATACCAAGAGACCCAGTACTTC

clone_size: .
j_call: TRBJ2-1
d_call: TRBD2
v_call: TRBV7-3
cdr3_aa: CASSLLAGKGNEQFF
cdr3_nt: TGTGCCAGCAGCCTACTAGCGGGTAAAGGCAATGAGCAGTTCTTC

clone_size: few
j_call: TRBJ2-7
d_call: .
v_call: TRBV7-2
cdr3_aa: CASSPGNTYEQYF
cdr3_nt: TGTGCCAGCAGCCCAGGGAACACCTACGAGCAGTACTTC

clone_size: .
j_call: TRBJ1-1
d_call: .
v_call: TRBV7-2
cdr3_aa: CASSQGPMNTEAFF
cdr3_nt: TGTGCCAGCAGCCAGGGACCGATGAACACTGAAGCTTTCTTT

clone_size: .
j_call: TRBJ1-4
d_call: TRBD1
v_call: TRBV5-1
cdr3_aa: CASSLGVDRGIEKLFF
cdr3_nt: TGCGCCAGCAGCTTGGGTGTTGACAGGGGCATTGAAAAACTGTTTTTT

clone_size: .
j_call: TRBJ2-1
d_call: .
v_call: TRBV25-1
cdr3_aa: CASRSYNEQFF
cdr3_nt: TGTGCCAGCAGGTCGTACAATGAGCAGTTCTTC

clone_size: .
j_call: TRBJ2-2
d_call: TRBD1
v_call: TRBV7-2
cdr3_aa: CASRMGDRNTGELFF
cdr3_nt: TGTGCCAGCAGGATGGGGGACAGGAACACCGGGGAGCTGTTTTTT

clone_size: .
j_call: TRBJ2-3
d_call: TRBD1
v_call: TRBV29-1
cdr3_aa: CTTTTGGTDTQYF
cdr3_nt: TGCACCACTACGACAGGGGGCACAGATACGCAGTATTTT

clone_size: .
j_call: TRBJ1-4
d_call: .
v_call: TRBV11-2
cdr3_aa: CASSLNPGLEKLFF
cdr3_nt: TGTGCCAGCAGCTTGAACCCGGGCCTCGAAAAACTGTTTTTT

clone_size: .
j_call: TRBJ2-1
d_call: .
v_call: TRBV11-2
cdr3_aa: CASSLETPLQFF
cdr3_nt: TGTGCCAGCAGTCTAGAGACCCCACTTCAGTTCTTC

clone_size: .
j_call: TRBJ2-5
d_call: .
v_call: TRBV5-1
cdr3_aa: CASSLTTGRETQYF
cdr3_nt: TGCGCCAGCAGCTTGACAACAGGGAGGGAGACCCAGTACTTC

clone_size: .
j_call: TRBJ2-3
d_call: TRBD2
v_call: TRBV18
cdr3_aa: CASSRAGVADTQYF
cdr3_nt: TGTGCCAGCTCACGAGCGGGAGTAGCGGATACGCAGTATTTT

clone_size: .
j_call: TRBJ2-4
d_call: .
v_call: TRBV5-1
cdr3_aa: CASSLTGRDYGIQYF
cdr3_nt: TGCGCCAGCAGCTTGACAGGCAGGGATTACGGCATTCAGTACTTC

clone_size: .
j_call: TRBJ2-3
d_call: .
v_call: TRBV15
cdr3_aa: CATSREQGATDTQYF
cdr3_nt: TGTGCCACCAGCAGAGAGCAGGGCGCCACAGATACGCAGTATTTT

clone_size: .
j_call: TRBJ2-1
d_call: TRBD2
v_call: TRBV29-1
cdr3_aa: CAGRAYNEQFF
cdr3_nt: TGCGCCGGGAGGGCCTACAATGAGCAGTTCTTC

clone_size: .
j_call: TRBJ2-7
d_call: .
v_call: TRBV7-2
cdr3_aa: CASSLGSRHSPQGYEQYF
cdr3_nt: TGTGCCAGCAGCTTAGGTTCCAGACACAGCCCTCAGGGATACGAGCAGTACTTC

clone_size: .
j_call: TRBJ2-7
d_call: TRBD1
v_call: TRBV18
cdr3_aa: CASSPRQGVKEEQYF
cdr3_nt: TGTGCCAGCTCACCGCGACAGGGGGTAAAGGAAGAGCAGTACTTC

clone_size: .
j_call: TRBJ1-5
d_call: TRBD1
v_call: TRBV7-9
cdr3_aa: CASSSQDRGNQPQHF
cdr3_nt: TGTGCCAGCAGCTCCCAGGACAGGGGCAATCAGCCCCAGCATTTT

clone_size: .
j_call: TRBJ2-7
d_call: .
v_call: TRBV7-2
cdr3_aa: CASSRSGTLSRYEQYF
cdr3_nt: TGTGCCAGCAGCCGATCCGGGACCCTGAGCAGGTACGAGCAGTACTTC

clone_size: .
j_call: TRBJ2-7
d_call: TRBD1
v_call: TRBV2
cdr3_aa: CASQGSPYEQYF
cdr3_nt: TGTGCCTCACAGGGGTCCCCCTACGAGCAGTACTTC

clone_size: once
j_call: TRBJ2-7
d_call: TRBD2
v_call: TRBV6-1
cdr3_aa: CASSDPGLAVYEQYF
cdr3_nt: TGTGCCAGCAGTGATCCGGGACTAGCCGTCTACGAGCAGTACTTC

clone_size: .
j_call: TRBJ1-2
d_call: .
v_call: TRBV5-1
cdr3_aa: CASSLSSSNYGYTF
cdr3_nt: TGCGCCAGCAGCTTGAGCAGTTCGAACTATGGCTACACCTTC

clone_size: .
j_call: TRBJ1-1
d_call: .
v_call: TRBV25-1
cdr3_aa: CASRPRGAMNTEAFF
cdr3_nt: TGTGCCAGCAGGCCCAGGGGTGCCATGAACACTGAAGCTTTCTTT

clone_size: .
j_call: TRBJ2-3
d_call: .
v_call: TRBV4-3
cdr3_aa: CASSVGGVATDTQYF
cdr3_nt: TGCGCCAGCAGCGTAGGGGGGGTAGCCACAGATACGCAGTATTTT

clone_size: .
j_call: TRBJ1-2
d_call: TRBD1
v_call: TRBV6-5
cdr3_aa: CASRTGDGYTF
cdr3_nt: TGTGCCAGCAGGACAGGGGATGGCTACACCTTC

clone_size: .
j_call: TRBJ2-3
d_call: .
v_call: TRBV5-1
cdr3_aa: CASSLGRSGTDTQYF
cdr3_nt: TGCGCCAGCAGCTTGGGAAGGAGTGGCACAGATACGCAGTATTTT

clone_size: once
j_call: TRBJ2-5
d_call: TRBD2
v_call: TRBV19
cdr3_aa: CASSLGTSPETQYF
cdr3_nt: TGTGCCAGTAGCCTAGGGACTAGCCCAGAGACCCAGTACTTC

clone_size: .
j_call: TRBJ1-2
d_call: .
v_call: TRBV18
cdr3_aa: CASSPAPMTASGYTF
cdr3_nt: TGTGCCAGCTCACCCGCCCCCATGACGGCCTCGGGCTACACCTTC

clone_size: .
j_call: TRBJ2-7
d_call: .
v_call: TRBV11-2
cdr3_aa: CASSSQPLEQYF
cdr3_nt: TGTGCCAGCAGCTCTCAGCCCCTCGAGCAGTACTTC

clone_size: .
j_call: TRBJ2-5
d_call: .
v_call: TRBV9
cdr3_aa: CASSVGGPSLRETQYF
cdr3_nt: TGTGCCAGCAGCGTAGGGGGGCCTAGTCTGCGGGAGACCCAGTACTTC

clone_size: .
j_call: TRBJ1-2
d_call: TRBD1
v_call: TRBV19
cdr3_aa: CASSTSGTVTYGYTF
cdr3_nt: TGTGCCAGTAGTACCTCCGGGACAGTGACCTATGGCTACACCTTC

clone_size: .
j_call: TRBJ1-5
d_call: .
v_call: TRBV7-2
cdr3_aa: CASSLDGVWGPTQPQHF
cdr3_nt: TGTGCCAGCAGCTTAGACGGCGTGTGGGGACCAACTCAGCCCCAGCATTTT

clone_size: .
j_call: TRBJ2-5
d_call: .
v_call: TRBV7-6
cdr3_aa: CASSPGARETQYF
cdr3_nt: TGTGCCAGCAGCCCTGGGGCGAGGGAGACCCAGTACTTC

clone_size: .
j_call: TRBJ1-4
d_call: .
v_call: TRBV2
cdr3_aa: CASSERQVSEKLFF
cdr3_nt: TGTGCCAGCAGTGAAAGACAGGTATCCGAAAAACTGTTTTTT

clone_size: .
j_call: TRBJ1-2
d_call: .
v_call: TRBV5-4
cdr3_aa: CASSSTGFYGYTF
cdr3_nt: TGTGCCAGCAGCTCGACAGGTTTCTATGGCTACACCTTC

clone_size: .
j_call: TRBJ2-1
d_call: .
v_call: TRBV29-1
cdr3_aa: CSVEPRDNEQFF
cdr3_nt: TGCAGCGTTGAACCCCGGGACAACGAGCAGTTCTTC

clone_size: .
j_call: TRBJ2-1
d_call: .
v_call: TRBV7-9
cdr3_aa: CASTESGRDYNEQFF
cdr3_nt: TGTGCCAGCACGGAGAGCGGCAGAGACTACAATGAGCAGTTCTTC

clone_size: few
j_call: TRBJ2-5
d_call: .
v_call: TRBV19
cdr3_aa: CASSIGMSRETQYF
cdr3_nt: TGTGCCAGTAGTATCGGAATGTCCCGGGAGACCCAGTACTTC

clone_size: .
j_call: TRBJ1-2
d_call: .
v_call: TRBV6-5
cdr3_aa: CASSSWDQGHGYTF
cdr3_nt: TGTGCCAGCAGTTCATGGGACCAAGGCCATGGCTACACCTTC

clone_size: .
j_call: TRBJ2-7
d_call: .
v_call: TRBV7-9
cdr3_aa: CASSQRVGGLAADEQYF
cdr3_nt: TGTGCCAGCAGCCAAAGGGTAGGTGGGCTAGCTGCCGACGAGCAGTACTTC